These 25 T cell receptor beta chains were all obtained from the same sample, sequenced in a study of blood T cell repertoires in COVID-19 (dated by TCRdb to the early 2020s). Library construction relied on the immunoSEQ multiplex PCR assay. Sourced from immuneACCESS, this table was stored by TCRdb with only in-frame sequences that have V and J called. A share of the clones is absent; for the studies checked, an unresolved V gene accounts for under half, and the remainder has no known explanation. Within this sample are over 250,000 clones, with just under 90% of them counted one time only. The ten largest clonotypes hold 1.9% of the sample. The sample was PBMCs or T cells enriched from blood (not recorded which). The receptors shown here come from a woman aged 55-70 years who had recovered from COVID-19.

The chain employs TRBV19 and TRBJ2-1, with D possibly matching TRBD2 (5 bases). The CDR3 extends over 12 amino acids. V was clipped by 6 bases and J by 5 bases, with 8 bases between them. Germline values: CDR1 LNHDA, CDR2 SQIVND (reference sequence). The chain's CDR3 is CASSGLHNEQFF. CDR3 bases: TGTGCCAGTAGCGGACTCCACAATGAGCAGTTCTTC.

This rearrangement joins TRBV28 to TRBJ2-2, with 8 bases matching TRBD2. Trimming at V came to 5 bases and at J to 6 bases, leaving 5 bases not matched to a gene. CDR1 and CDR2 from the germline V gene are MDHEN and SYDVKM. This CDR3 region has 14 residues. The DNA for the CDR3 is TGTGCCAGCAGTCCCTCGGGGGGGGCCGGGGAGCTGTTTTTT. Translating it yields CASSPSGGAGELFF. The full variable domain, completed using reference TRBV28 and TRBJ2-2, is DVKVTQSSRYLVKRTGEKVFLECVQDMDHENMFWYRQDPGLGLRLIYFSYDVKMKEKGDIPEGYSVSREKKERFSLILESASTNQTSMYLCASSPSGGAGELFFGEGSRLTVL.

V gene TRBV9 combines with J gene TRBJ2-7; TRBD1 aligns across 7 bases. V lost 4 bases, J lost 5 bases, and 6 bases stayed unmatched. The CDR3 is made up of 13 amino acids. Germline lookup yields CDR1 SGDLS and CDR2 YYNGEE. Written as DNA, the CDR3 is TGTGCCAGCAGCCCCGGGACAGCTAACGAGCAGTACTTC. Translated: CASSPGTANEQYF.

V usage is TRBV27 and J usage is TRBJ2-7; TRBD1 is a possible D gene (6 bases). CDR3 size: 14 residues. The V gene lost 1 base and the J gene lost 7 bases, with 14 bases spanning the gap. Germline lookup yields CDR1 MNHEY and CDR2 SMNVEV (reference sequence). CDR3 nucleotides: TGTGCCAGCAGTTTATTACAGGGAGTGGGAGAGCAGTACTTC. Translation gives CASSLLQGVGEQYF.

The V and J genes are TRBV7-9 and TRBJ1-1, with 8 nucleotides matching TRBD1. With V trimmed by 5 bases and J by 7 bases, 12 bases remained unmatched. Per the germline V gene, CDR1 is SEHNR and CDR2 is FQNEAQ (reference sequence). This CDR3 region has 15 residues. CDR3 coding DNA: TGTGCCAGCAGCCGTAGGGCAGGGGGCTTTGGTGAAGCTTTCTTT. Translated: CASSRRAGGFGEAFF. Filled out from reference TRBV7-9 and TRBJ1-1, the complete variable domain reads DTGVSQNPRHKITKRGQNVTFRCDPISEHNRLYWYRQTLGQGPEFLTYFQNEAQLEKSRLLSDRFSAERPKGSFSTLEIQRTEQGDSAMYLCASSRRAGGFGEAFFGQGTRLTVV.

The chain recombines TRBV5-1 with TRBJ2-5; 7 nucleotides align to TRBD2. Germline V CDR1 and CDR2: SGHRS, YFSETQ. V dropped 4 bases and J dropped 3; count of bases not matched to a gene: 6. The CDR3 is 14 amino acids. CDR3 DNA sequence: TGCGCCAGCAGCCAGGGACTACAAAAAGAGACCCAGTACTTC. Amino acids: CASSQGLQKETQYF.

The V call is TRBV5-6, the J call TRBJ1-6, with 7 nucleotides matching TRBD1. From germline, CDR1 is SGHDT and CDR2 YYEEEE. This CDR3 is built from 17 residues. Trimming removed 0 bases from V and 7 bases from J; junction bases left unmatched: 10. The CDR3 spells CASSLDLRDRLNSPLHF. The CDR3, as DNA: TGTGCCAGCAGCTTGGACTTACGGGACAGACTCAATTCACCCCTCCACTTT.

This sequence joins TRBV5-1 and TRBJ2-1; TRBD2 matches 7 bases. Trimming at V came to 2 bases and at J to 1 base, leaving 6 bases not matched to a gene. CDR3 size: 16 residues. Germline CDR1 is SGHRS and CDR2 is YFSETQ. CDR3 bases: TGCGCCAGCAGCTTATGGGGGGAGGGGTCCTACAATGAGCAGTTCTTC. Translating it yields CASSLWGEGSYNEQFF.

CDR3 coding DNA: TGCGCCAGCAGCTTGTCGGGGGACTGGAACACTGAAGCTTTCTTT. Amino acid sequence: CASSLSGDWNTEAFF. J is TRBJ1-1 and V is TRBV5-1; weak D call: TRBD1 (5 bases). The CDR3 is 15 amino acids. Germline CDR1 is SGHRS and CDR2 is YFSETQ. V shed 1 base and J shed 1 base, with 11 bases lying between them.

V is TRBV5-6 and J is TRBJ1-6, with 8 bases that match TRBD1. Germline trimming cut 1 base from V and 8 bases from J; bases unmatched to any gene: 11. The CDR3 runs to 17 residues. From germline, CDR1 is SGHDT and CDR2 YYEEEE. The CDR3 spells CASSLTQAGGGHSPLHF. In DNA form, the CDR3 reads TGTGCCAGCAGCTTGACCCAGGCAGGGGGCGGCCATTCACCCCTCCACTTT.

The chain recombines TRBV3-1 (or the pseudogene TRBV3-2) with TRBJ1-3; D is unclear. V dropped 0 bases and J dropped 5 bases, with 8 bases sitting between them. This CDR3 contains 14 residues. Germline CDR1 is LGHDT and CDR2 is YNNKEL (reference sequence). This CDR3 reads CASSQDPQRNTIYF. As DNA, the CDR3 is TGTGCCAGCAGCCAAGATCCACAGCGAAACACCATATATTTT.

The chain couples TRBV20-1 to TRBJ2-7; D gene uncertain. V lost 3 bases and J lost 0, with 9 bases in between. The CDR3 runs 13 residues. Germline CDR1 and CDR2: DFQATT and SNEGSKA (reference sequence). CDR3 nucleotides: TGCAGTGCTAGTCCCACTGGCTCCTACGAGCAGTACTTC. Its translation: CSASPTGSYEQYF.

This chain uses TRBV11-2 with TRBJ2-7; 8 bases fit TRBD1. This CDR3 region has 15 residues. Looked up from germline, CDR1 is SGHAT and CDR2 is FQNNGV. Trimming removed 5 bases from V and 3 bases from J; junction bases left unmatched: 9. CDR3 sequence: CASSLQGGVNYEQYF. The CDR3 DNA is TGTGCCAGCAGCCTACAGGGGGGTGTAAACTACGAGCAGTACTTC.

Here the CDR3 DNA reads TGCGCCAGCAGCTGGGGACAGGGTGGTGGAAACACCATATATTTT. Its translation: CASSWGQGGGNTIYF. V and J are TRBV5-1 and TRBJ1-3, with TRBD1 matching over 9 bases. The CDR3 spans 15 residues. V gave up 3 bases and J gave up 3 bases; unmatched junction bases: 4. The germline gives CDR1 SGHRS, CDR2 YFSETQ. Combining the CDR3 with reference TRBV5-1 and TRBJ1-3 gives the whole variable domain KAGVTQTPRYLIKTRGQQVTLSCSPISGHRSVSWYQQTPGQGLQFLFEYFSETQRNKGNFPGRFSGRQFSNSRSEMNVSTLELGDSALYLCASSWGQGGGNTIYFGEGSWLTVV.

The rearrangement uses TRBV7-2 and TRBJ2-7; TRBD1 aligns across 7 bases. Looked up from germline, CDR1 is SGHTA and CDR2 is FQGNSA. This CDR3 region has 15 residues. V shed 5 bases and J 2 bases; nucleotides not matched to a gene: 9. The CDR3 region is CASSPTRDRTYEQYF. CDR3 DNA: TGTGCCAGCAGCCCAACCCGGGACAGAACCTACGAGCAGTACTTC. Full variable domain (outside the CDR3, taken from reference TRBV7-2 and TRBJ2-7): GAGVSQSPSNKVTEKGKDVELRCDPISGHTALYWYRQSLGQGLEFLIYFQGNSAPDKSGLPSDRFSAERTGGSVSTLTIQRTQQEDSAVYLCASSPTRDRTYEQYFGPGTRLTVT.

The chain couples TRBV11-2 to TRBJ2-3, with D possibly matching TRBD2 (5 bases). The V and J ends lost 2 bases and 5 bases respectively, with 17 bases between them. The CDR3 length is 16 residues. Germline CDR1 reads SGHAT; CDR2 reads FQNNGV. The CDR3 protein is CASSLWLSVYKDTQYF. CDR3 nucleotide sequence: TGTGCCAGCAGCTTATGGCTTAGCGTCTATAAAGATACGCAGTATTTT. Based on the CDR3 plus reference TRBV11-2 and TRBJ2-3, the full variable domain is EAGVAQSPRYKIIEKRQSVAFWCNPISGHATLYWYQQILGQGPKLLIQFQNNGVVDDSQLPKDRFSAERLKGVDSTLKIQPAKLEDSAVYLCASSLWLSVYKDTQYFGPGTRLTVL.

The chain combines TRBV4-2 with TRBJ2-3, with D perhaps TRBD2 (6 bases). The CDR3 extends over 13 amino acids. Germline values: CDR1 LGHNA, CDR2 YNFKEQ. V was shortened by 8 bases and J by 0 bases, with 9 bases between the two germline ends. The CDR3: CASGGTSTDTQYF. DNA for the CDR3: TGTGCCAGCGGAGGGACTAGCACAGATACGCAGTATTTT.

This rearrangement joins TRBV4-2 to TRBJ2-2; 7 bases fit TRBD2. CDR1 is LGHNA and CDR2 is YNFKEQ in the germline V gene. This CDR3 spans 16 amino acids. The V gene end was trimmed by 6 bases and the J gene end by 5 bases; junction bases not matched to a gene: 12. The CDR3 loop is CASSPEGGRVTGELFF. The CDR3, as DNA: TGTGCCAGCAGTCCCGAGGGCGGGAGAGTGACCGGGGAGCTGTTTTTT.

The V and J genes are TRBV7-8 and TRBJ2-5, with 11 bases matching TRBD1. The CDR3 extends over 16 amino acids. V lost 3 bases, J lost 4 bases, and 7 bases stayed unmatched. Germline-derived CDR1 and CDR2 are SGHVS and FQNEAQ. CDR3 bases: TGTGCCAGCAGCTTGTGGACAGGGGGCTTGGGAGAGACCCAGTACTTC. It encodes CASSLWTGGLGETQYF. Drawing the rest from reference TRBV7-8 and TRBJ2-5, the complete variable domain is GAGVSQSPRYKVAKRGQDVALRCDPISGHVSLFWYQQALGQGPEFLTYFQNEAQLDKSGLPSDRFFAERPEGSVSTLKIQRTQQEDSAVYLCASSLWTGGLGETQYFGPGTRLLVL.

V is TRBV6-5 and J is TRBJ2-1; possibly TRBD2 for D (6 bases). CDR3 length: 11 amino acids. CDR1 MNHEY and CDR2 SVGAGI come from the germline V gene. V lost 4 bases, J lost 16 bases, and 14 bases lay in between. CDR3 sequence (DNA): TGTGCCAGCAGTTCCCTCGGGACTCAATTCTTC. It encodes CASSSLGTQFF.

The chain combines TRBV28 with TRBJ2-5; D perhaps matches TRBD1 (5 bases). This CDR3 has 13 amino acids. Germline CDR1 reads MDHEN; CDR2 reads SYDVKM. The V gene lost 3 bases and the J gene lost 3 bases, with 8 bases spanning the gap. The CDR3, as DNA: TGTGCCAGCAGTTTTGGCAGGGAAGAGACCCAGTACTTC. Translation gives CASSFGREETQYF.

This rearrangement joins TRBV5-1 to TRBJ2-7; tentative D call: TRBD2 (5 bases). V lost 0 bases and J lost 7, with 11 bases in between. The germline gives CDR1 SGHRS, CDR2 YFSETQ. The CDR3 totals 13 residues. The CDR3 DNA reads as TGCGCCAGCAGCTTGGGCGTCAGAGGGGAGCAGTACTTC. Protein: CASSLGVRGEQYF.

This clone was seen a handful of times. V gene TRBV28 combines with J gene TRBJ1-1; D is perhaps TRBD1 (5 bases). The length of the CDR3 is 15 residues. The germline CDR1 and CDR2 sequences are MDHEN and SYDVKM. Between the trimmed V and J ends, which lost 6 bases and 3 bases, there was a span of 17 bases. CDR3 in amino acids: CASSPGGGRDTEAFF. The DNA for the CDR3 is TGTGCCAGCAGCCCTGGGGGGGGAAGGGACACTGAAGCTTTCTTT.

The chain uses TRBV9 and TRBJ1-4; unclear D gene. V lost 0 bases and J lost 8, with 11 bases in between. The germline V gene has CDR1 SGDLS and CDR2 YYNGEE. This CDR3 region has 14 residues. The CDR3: CASSVGEGREKLFF. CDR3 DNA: TGTGCCAGCAGCGTAGGAGAGGGTCGGGAAAAACTGTTTTTT.

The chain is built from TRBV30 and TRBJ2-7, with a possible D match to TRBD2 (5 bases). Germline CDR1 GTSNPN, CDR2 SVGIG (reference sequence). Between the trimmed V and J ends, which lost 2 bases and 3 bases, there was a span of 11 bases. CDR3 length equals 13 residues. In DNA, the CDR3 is TGTGCCTGGAGTCGGACTCCCTTCTACGAGCAGTACTTC. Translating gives CAWSRTPFYEQYF.